These 6 T cell receptor beta chains came from one sample sequenced in a study of OX40 agonist ivuxolimab in advanced cancers. Produced via immunoSEQ multiplex PCR; TCRdb's table is partial and in-frame only. In the table there are tens of thousands of clones, about 88% of which are singletons. The sequenced sample was CD4+ or CD8+ T cells sorted from blood, obtained in a trial of the OX40 agonist ivuxolimab. The receptors here all came from an adult with an advanced solid tumor such as melanoma, head and neck, liver or kidney cancer.

V usage is TRBV5-1 and J usage is TRBJ2-1, with 10 nucleotides matching TRBD2. The CDR3 length is 16 residues. Per germline, CDR1 SGHRS and CDR2 YFSETQ. V trimming: 0 bases; J trimming: 7 bases; junction bases outside the gene matches: 7. Here the CDR3 reads CASSLAPAGGRNEQFF. Written as DNA, the CDR3 is TGCGCCAGCAGCTTGGCCCCAGCGGGAGGGCGAAATGAGCAGTTCTTC.

This chain uses TRBV7-9 with TRBJ2-7, with D maybe TRBD2 (5 bases). Deletions cut 6 bases from V and 6 bases from J, with 18 bases between. Germline CDR1 SEHNR, CDR2 FQNEAQ (reference sequence). The CDR3 totals 14 residues. Written as DNA, the CDR3 is TGTGCCAGCAGGGAGAACGAGGGATTCGGCGAGCAGTACTTC. Translated, it gives CASRENEGFGEQYF. Variable domain in full (rest from reference TRBV7-9 and TRBJ2-7): DTGVSQNPRHKITKRGQNVTFRCDPISEHNRLYWYRQTLGQGPEFLTYFQNEAQLEKSRLLSDRFSAERPKGSFSTLEIQRTEQGDSAMYLCASRENEGFGEQYFGPGTRLTVT.

This clone appeared a few times. The CDR3 loop is CASSLGTENSNQPQHF. The CDR3 DNA follows: TGTGCCAGCAGTCTCGGGACGGAGAATAGCAATCAGCCCCAGCATTTT. The chain has TRBV2 and TRBJ1-5; a weak D match, TRBD1 (5 bases). Germline CDR1 SNHLY, CDR2 FYNNEI. The CDR3 is 16 residues long. V was shortened by 5 bases and J by 0 bases, with 14 bases between the two germline ends.

The gene calls are TRBV5-4 and TRBJ1-5; 7 positions match TRBD1. Germline CDR1 and CDR2: SGHNT and YYREEE (reference sequence). The V and J ends lost 3 bases and 5 bases, in that order; junction bases with no gene match: 8. This CDR3 comprises 15 residues. The CDR3 reads CASSSGGTVDQPQHF. The CDR3, as DNA: TGTGCCAGCAGCTCGGGGGGGACAGTGGATCAGCCCCAGCATTTT. The full variable domain, in which reference TRBV5-4 and TRBJ1-5 provide the parts outside the CDR3, is ETGVTQSPTHLIKTRGQQVTLRCSSQSGHNTVSWYQQALGQGPQFIFQYYREEENGRGNFPPRFSGLQFPNYSSELNVNALELDDSALYLCASSSGGTVDQPQHFGDGTRLSIL.

CDR3: CASSPQVSSYNEQFF. CDR3 in DNA: TGTGCCAGCAGTCCCCAGGTGAGCTCCTACAATGAGCAGTTCTTC. This chain links TRBV6-5 with TRBJ2-1; D uncertain. The CDR3 runs 15 residues. The germline gives CDR1 MNHEY, CDR2 SVGAGI. The germline V and J ends were trimmed by 5 bases and 0 bases, with 11 bases remaining between them.

Points on this clone: Other DNA sequences in this specimen translate into the identical CDR3. The chain carries TRBV9 and TRBJ2-7; D tentatively reads TRBD1 or TRBD2 (5 bases each). CDR1 and CDR2 (germline): SGDLS, YYNGEE. V dropped 7 bases and J dropped 2 bases, with 22 bases sitting between them. The CDR3 is made up of 16 amino acids. CDR3 nucleotide sequence: TGTGCCAGCCGGACTCGATGGGGCTCCACCCCCTACGAGCAGTACTTC. Translating gives CASRTRWGSTPYEQYF. The whole variable domain, filled in from reference TRBV9 and TRBJ2-7, reads DSGVTQTPKHLITATGQRVTLRCSPRSGDLSVYWYQQSLDQGLQFLIQYYNGEERAKGNILERFSAQQFPDLHSELNLSSLELGDSALYFCASRTRWGSTPYEQYFGPGTRLTVT.